What follows are 28 T cell receptor beta chains derived from one specimen sequenced in a study of OX40 agonist ivuxolimab in advanced cancers. Clones were read by immunoSEQ multiplex PCR, and TCRdb kept only the in-frame ones, dropping some. The data hold about 45,000 clones, with approximately 91% observed a single time. This specimen consisted of CD4+ or CD8+ T cells sorted from blood, obtained in a trial of the OX40 agonist ivuxolimab. These TCRs come from an adult with an advanced solid tumor such as melanoma, head and neck, liver or kidney cancer.

This clone has more than one count but fewer than ten. V is TRBV11-2 and J is TRBJ2-7; 9 nucleotides line up with TRBD2. Germline trimming cut 5 bases from V and 5 bases from J; bases unmatched to any gene: 13. This CDR3 region has 16 residues. Germline lookup yields CDR1 SGHAT and CDR2 FQNNGV. This CDR3 reads CASSPTRLAGLNEQYF. CDR3 bases: TGTGCCAGCAGCCCGACCCGCCTAGCGGGATTAAACGAGCAGTACTTC.

The chain couples TRBV2 to TRBJ2-7; TRBD1 might be the D (6 bases). The V gene lost 5 bases and the J gene lost 4 bases, with 12 bases spanning the gap. The CDR3 length is 13 residues. Germline V gives CDR1 SNHLY, CDR2 FYNNEI. Written as DNA, the CDR3 is TGTGCCAGCAGTATCGACAGGAGTTACGAGCAGTACTTC. Residues: CASSIDRSYEQYF.

The chain has TRBV15 and TRBJ2-7; TRBD2 agrees at 9 bases. The CDR3 loop spans 16 amino acids. Germline CDR1 reads LNHNV; CDR2 reads YYDKDF (reference sequence). V trimming: 2 bases; J trimming: 3 bases; junction bases outside the gene matches: 8. The CDR3 DNA reads TGTGCCACCAGCAGATCTCGGCTAGCGGGAATCTACGAGCAGTACTTC. Protein product: CATSRSRLAGIYEQYF.

The chain couples TRBV2 to TRBJ1-5, with 8 bases matching TRBD1. Trimming removed 5 bases from V and 6 bases from J; junction bases left unmatched: 6. CDR3 length equals 14 residues. Looked up from germline, CDR1 is SNHLY and CDR2 is FYNNEI. The CDR3 nucleotides are TGTGCCAGCAGTTTATTACAGGGGGGTCAGCCCCAGCATTTT. This encodes CASSLLQGGQPQHF.

This chain uses TRBV7-8 with TRBJ1-1, with 7 nucleotides matching TRBD1. The V segment lost 1 base and the J segment 1 base; nucleotides outside the gene matches: 12. Germline CDR1 reads SGHVS; CDR2 reads FQNEAQ. The CDR3 has 18 amino acids. CDR3 loop: CASSLVLGGDHSNTEAFF. The CDR3 bases are TGTGCCAGCAGCTTAGTTTTAGGGGGCGATCACTCGAACACTGAAGCTTTCTTT. The variable domain in full, completed from reference TRBV7-8 and TRBJ1-1, reads GAGVSQSPRYKVAKRGQDVALRCDPISGHVSLFWYQQALGQGPEFLTYFQNEAQLDKSGLPSDRFFAERPEGSVSTLKIQRTQQEDSAVYLCASSLVLGGDHSNTEAFFGQGTRLTVV.

CDR3 amino acids: CASSPQRETQYF. The DNA for the CDR3 is TGTGCCAGCAGCCCCCAGCGGGAGACCCAGTACTTC. The chain recombines TRBV7-2 with TRBJ2-5, with a tentative D call TRBD2 (5 bases). V lost 5 bases and J 5 bases, leaving 9 bases between the germline ends. The germline V gene encodes CDR1 SGHTA and CDR2 FQGNSA. The CDR3 spans 12 residues.

CDR3 residues: CASSLGGEYNEQFF. CDR3 DNA sequence: TGCGCCAGCAGCCTTGGGGGGGAGTACAATGAGCAGTTCTTC. V and J are TRBV5-1 and TRBJ2-1, with 7 bases identical to TRBD2. Unmatched junction bases numbered 5, after V lost 4 bases and J lost 4 bases. Germline values: CDR1 SGHRS, CDR2 YFSETQ. This CDR3 contains 14 residues.

The chain carries TRBV5-8 and TRBJ1-2; D not resolved. Trimming pared 1 base from V and 6 bases from J, leaving 13 bases between. Germline CDR1 is SGHTS and CDR2 is YDEGEE. The CDR3 contains 14 residues. CDR3 sequence (DNA): TGTGCCAGCAGCTTGAAATCTTACAGAAATGGCTACACCTTC. This gives the protein CASSLKSYRNGYTF.

The chain recombines TRBV6-5 with TRBJ1-1; perhaps TRBD1 as D (6 bases). The germline V and J ends were trimmed by 6 bases and 4 bases, with 12 bases remaining between them. The CDR3 sequence is 13 residues long. CDR1 and CDR2 from the germline V gene are MNHEY and SVGAGI. The CDR3 DNA follows: TGTGCCAGCAGCTCCGGACAGATCACTGAAGCTTTCTTT. This gives the protein CASSSGQITEAFF.

The CDR3 bases are TGTGCCAGCAGCAAGGGACTAGCGGGAGGTCCGCAGTACTTC. Translation gives CASSKGLAGGPQYF. This rearrangement joins TRBV7-2 to TRBJ2-7; 15 bases are a match to TRBD2. The CDR3 spans 14 residues. With 5 bases clipped from V and 9 bases from J, the junction kept 5 bases outside the gene matches. The germline CDR1 and CDR2 sequences are SGHTA and FQGNSA.

The gene calls are TRBV7-2 and TRBJ1-3, with 8 bases that match TRBD1. J lost 10 bases, V lost 5 bases, and 7 bases had no gene match. Per germline, CDR1 SGHTA and CDR2 FQGNSA. The CDR3 totals 13 residues. This chain's CDR3 is CASSEFRGRTIYF. Here the CDR3 DNA reads TGTGCCAGCAGCGAATTCAGGGGGCGAACCATATATTTT.

The V and J genes are TRBV28 and TRBJ1-2, with D unclear. Trimming stripped 4 bases from V and 4 bases from J, with 4 bases between. The length of the CDR3 is 11 residues. Germline CDR1 and CDR2: MDHEN and SYDVKM. The CDR3 DNA reads TGTGCCAGCAGTTGGCGCTATGGCTACACCTTC. This translates into CASSWRYGYTF.

This clone was seen just once. The chain combines TRBV7-9 with TRBJ2-2, with 8 bases identical to TRBD1. The CDR3 loop spans 13 amino acids. Germline-derived CDR1 and CDR2 are SEHNR and FQNEAQ (reference sequence). V shed 5 bases, J shed 6 bases, and the junction held 2 bases outside the gene matches. The CDR3: CASSQGAAGELFF. The CDR3 DNA reads TGTGCCAGCAGCCAGGGGGCGGCCGGGGAGCTGTTTTTT.

The rearrangement joins TRBV11-2 to TRBJ2-2; D gene uncertain. The CDR3 contains 18 residues. In germline, CDR1 is SGHAT, CDR2 FQNNGV. The germline V and J ends were trimmed by 3 bases and 5 bases, with 22 bases remaining between them. The CDR3, as DNA: TGTGCCAGCAGCTTGGCATCCCTCACCCCTAGGGCAACCGGGGAGCTGTTTTTT. Translating it yields CASSLASLTPRATGELFF.

This chain uses TRBV5-5 with TRBJ2-5, with 10 bases aligning to TRBD2. Germline CDR1 is SGHKS and CDR2 is YYEKEE (reference sequence). The ends lost 4 bases at V and 5 bases at J; junction bases unmatched: 5. The CDR3 spans 14 residues. Written as DNA, the CDR3 is TGTGCCAGCAGCACAGCGGGAGGGCGGGAGACCCAGTACTTC. It is translated as CASSTAGGRETQYF.

This rearrangement joins TRBV10-3 to TRBJ1-6, with 7 bases fitting TRBD1. Per the germline V gene, CDR1 is ENHRY and CDR2 is SYGVKD. This CDR3 contains 15 residues. After removal of 0 bases from V and 9 bases from J, the junction contained 5 bases not matched to a gene. CDR3 in amino acids: CAISESPGGGSPLHF. The DNA of the CDR3 is TGTGCCATCAGTGAGTCGCCAGGGGGGGGTTCACCCCTCCACTTT.

This sequence joins TRBV5-1 and TRBJ2-4; 8 nucleotides line up with TRBD1. CDR1 is SGHRS and CDR2 is YFSETQ in the germline V gene. CDR3 size: 13 residues. With 7 bases clipped from V and 2 bases from J, the junction kept 2 bases outside the gene matches. The CDR3 reads CASGQGTKNIQYF. For the CDR3, the DNA is TGCGCCAGCGGACAGGGAACCAAAAACATTCAGTACTTC.

This chain uses TRBV7-3 with TRBJ2-3; D ambiguous. This CDR3 is built from 14 residues. From germline, CDR1 is SGHTA and CDR2 FQGTGA. Deletions cut 5 bases from V and 1 base from J, with 10 bases between. CDR3 DNA sequence: TGTGCCAGCAGCAACTCTCCGGGCACAGATACGCAGTATTTT. As protein: CASSNSPGTDTQYF.

This clone was recorded only once. The J gene is TRBJ1-6, the V gene TRBV30, with D maybe TRBD1 (6 bases). The CDR3 is 13 amino acids. Germline V gene sequence: CDR1 GTSNPN, CDR2 SVGIG (reference sequence). V was cut by 4 bases and J by 7 bases, with 11 bases left in between. CDR3 bases: TGTGCCTGGATGGTGACAGGCAATTCACCCCTCCACTTT. This gives the protein CAWMVTGNSPLHF.

The genes are TRBV6-5 and TRBJ2-5; 7 bases are shared with TRBD2. CDR1 MNHEY and CDR2 SVGAGI come from the germline V gene. There are 15 residues in the CDR3. J lost 2 bases, V lost 2 bases, and 5 bases had no gene match. Here the CDR3 reads CASSYGGGNQETQYF. The CDR3 DNA sequence: TGTGCCAGCAGTTACGGCGGGGGAAATCAAGAGACCCAGTACTTC.

This sequence joins TRBV19 and TRBJ2-1; possible D gene TRBD2, 6 bases. Per the germline V gene, CDR1 is LNHDA and CDR2 is SQIVND (reference sequence). There are 11 residues in the CDR3. The ends were cut back, 8 bases at V and 14 bases at J, with 16 bases in the middle. The CDR3 DNA reads TGTGCCAGTGGCGGTTTCGGGAGCGAGTTCTTC. This gives the protein CASGGFGSEFF.

This chain joins TRBV18 and TRBJ2-4; D is uncertain. Trimming stripped 3 bases from V and 0 bases from J, with 15 bases between. The CDR3 length is 17 residues. The germline V gene encodes CDR1 KGHSH and CDR2 LQKENI. CDR3 DNA sequence: TGTGCCAGCTCACCGATGGGTAGCAGTTTAGCCAAAAACATTCAGTACTTC. Translating it yields CASSPMGSSLAKNIQYF.

This chain joins TRBV7-2 and TRBJ2-5; perhaps TRBD2 as D (5 bases). CDR3 size: 13 residues. Germline CDR1 reads SGHTA; CDR2 reads FQGNSA. V shed 3 bases and J shed 2 bases, with 7 bases lying between them. The CDR3 is CASSFRTQETQYF. DNA for the CDR3: TGTGCCAGCAGCTTTAGGACTCAAGAGACCCAGTACTTC.

The chain carries TRBV5-1 and TRBJ1-3, with TRBD1 as a possible D gene (5 bases). Germline V gives CDR1 SGHRS, CDR2 YFSETQ. The CDR3 covers 18 residues. V was trimmed by 0 bases and J by 3 bases, leaving 19 bases between them. The CDR3 loop is CASSLDLVGGSDGNTIYF. CDR3 in DNA: TGCGCCAGCAGCTTGGATTTGGTCGGGGGGAGTGATGGAAACACCATATATTTT.

This clone was picked up a small number of times. The chain is built from TRBV19 and TRBJ2-7, with a tentative D call TRBD1 (6 bases). V was cut by 6 bases and J by 0 bases, with 9 bases left in between. Germline V CDR1 and CDR2: LNHDA, SQIVND (reference sequence). CDR3 length: 13 residues. The CDR3, as DNA: TGTGCCAGTAGACGGGACATCTCCTACGAGCAGTACTTC. Encoded protein: CASRRDISYEQYF. Combining the CDR3 with reference TRBV19 and TRBJ2-7 gives the whole variable domain DGGITQSPKYLFRKEGQNVTLSCEQNLNHDAMYWYRQDPGQGLRLIYYSQIVNDFQKGDIAEGYSVSREKKESFPLTVTSAQKNPTAFYLCASRRDISYEQYFGPGTRLTVT.

V usage is TRBV6-6 and J usage is TRBJ2-5; possible D gene TRBD1, 6 bases. The CDR3 sequence is 13 residues long. Trimming pared 7 bases from V and 1 base from J, leaving 10 bases between. CDR1 and CDR2 from the germline V gene are MNHNY and SVGAGI (reference sequence). In DNA, the CDR3 is TGTGCCAGCAAAAGGGGGTCCCAAGAGACCCAGTACTTC. Protein product: CASKRGSQETQYF.

The gene calls are TRBV7-2 and TRBJ2-3, with 8 nucleotides matching TRBD1. The CDR3 consists of 15 residues. V dropped 7 bases and J dropped 4; count of bases not matched to a gene: 10. In germline, CDR1 is SGHTA, CDR2 FQGNSA. The CDR3 protein is CASNHPDRASDTQYF. The CDR3 nucleotides read TGTGCCAGCAACCACCCGGACAGGGCTTCAGATACGCAGTATTTT.

J is TRBJ1-5 and V is TRBV28; D is ambiguous. V was cut by 6 bases and J by 4 bases, with 13 bases left in between. Per germline, CDR1 MDHEN and CDR2 SYDVKM. This CDR3 comprises 14 residues. The CDR3: CASRGAGANQPQHF. The CDR3 coding sequence is TGTGCCAGCAGGGGCGCAGGAGCAAATCAGCCCCAGCATTTT.